This TCR beta chain was sequenced during a study of control samples from healthy donors and cancer patients. The assay was immunoSEQ multiplex PCR, and TCRdb's table has in-frame clones only and misses some. The sample holds 98,000 or so clones, around four fifths seen once. The CDR3 has 17 amino acids. The V gene end was trimmed by 2 bases and the J gene end by 0 bases; junction bases not matched to a gene: 6. In germline, CDR1 is LNHDA, CDR2 SQIVND (reference sequence). Sequences were obtained from blood. This TCR was recovered from a man between 18 and 29 years old in good health. This sequence joins TRBV19 and TRBJ1-5, with 8 bases matching TRBD1. CDR3 DNA sequence: TGTGCCAGTAGTATAACAGGGGGTGCCTATAGCAATCAGCCCCAGCATTTT. It encodes CASSITGGAYSNQPQHF.